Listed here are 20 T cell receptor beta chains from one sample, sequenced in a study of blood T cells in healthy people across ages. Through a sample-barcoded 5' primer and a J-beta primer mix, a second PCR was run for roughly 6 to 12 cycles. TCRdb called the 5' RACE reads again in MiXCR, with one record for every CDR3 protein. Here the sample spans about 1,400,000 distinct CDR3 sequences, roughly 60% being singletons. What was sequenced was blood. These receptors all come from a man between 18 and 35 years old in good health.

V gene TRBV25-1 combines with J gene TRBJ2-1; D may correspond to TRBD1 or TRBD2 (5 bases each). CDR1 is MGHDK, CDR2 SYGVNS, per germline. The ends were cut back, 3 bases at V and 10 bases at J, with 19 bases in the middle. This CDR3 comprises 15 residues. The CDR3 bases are TGTGCCAGCAGTGACCCTAGGGACCCCAGGAGGGAGCAGTTCTTC. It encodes CASSDPRDPRREQFF.

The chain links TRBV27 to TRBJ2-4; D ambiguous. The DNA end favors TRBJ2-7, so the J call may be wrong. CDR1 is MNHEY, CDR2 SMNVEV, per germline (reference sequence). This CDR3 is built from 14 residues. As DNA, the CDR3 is TGTGCCAGCAGTTTTTCGCGCAGGTCCTACGAGCAGTACTTC. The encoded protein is CASSFSRRSYEQYF.

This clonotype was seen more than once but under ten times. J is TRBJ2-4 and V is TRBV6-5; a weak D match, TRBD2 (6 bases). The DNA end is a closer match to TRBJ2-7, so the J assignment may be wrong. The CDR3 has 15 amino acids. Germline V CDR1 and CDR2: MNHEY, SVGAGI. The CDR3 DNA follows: TGTGCCAGCAGTTCCTCCGGGACTGTCTCCTACGAGCAGTACTTC. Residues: CASSSSGTVSYEQYF.

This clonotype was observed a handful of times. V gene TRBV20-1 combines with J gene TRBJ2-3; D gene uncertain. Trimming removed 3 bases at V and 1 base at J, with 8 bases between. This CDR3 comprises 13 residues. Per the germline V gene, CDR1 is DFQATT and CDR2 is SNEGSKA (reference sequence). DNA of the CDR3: TGCAGTGCTAGGAGCTCCCGCACAGATACGCAGTATTTT. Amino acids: CSARSSRTDTQYF.

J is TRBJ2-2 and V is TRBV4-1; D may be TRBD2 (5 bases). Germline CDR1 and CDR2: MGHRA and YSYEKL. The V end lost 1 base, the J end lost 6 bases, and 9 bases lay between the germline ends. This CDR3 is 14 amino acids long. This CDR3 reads CASSQAWGAGELFF. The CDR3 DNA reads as TGCGCCAGCAGCCAAGCTTGGGGAGCCGGGGAGCTGTTTTTT.

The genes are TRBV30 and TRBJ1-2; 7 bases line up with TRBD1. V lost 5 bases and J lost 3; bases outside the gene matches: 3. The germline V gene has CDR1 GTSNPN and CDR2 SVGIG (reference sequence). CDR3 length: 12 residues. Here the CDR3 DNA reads TGTGCCTGGTCACAGGGGCACTATGGCTACACCTTC. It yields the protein CAWSQGHYGYTF.

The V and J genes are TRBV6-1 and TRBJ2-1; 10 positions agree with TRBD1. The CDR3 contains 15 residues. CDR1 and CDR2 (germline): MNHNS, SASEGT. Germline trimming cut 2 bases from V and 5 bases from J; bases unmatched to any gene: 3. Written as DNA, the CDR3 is TGTGCCAGCAGTGAACAAGGACAGGGGGACAATGAGCAGTTCTTC. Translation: CASSEQGQGDNEQFF.

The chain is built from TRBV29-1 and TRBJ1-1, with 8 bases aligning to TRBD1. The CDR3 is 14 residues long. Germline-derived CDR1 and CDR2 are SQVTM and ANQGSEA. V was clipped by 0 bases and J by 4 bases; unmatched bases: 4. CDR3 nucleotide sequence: TGCAGCGTTGAAGAGAATGGACAGGGCACTGAAGCTTTCTTT. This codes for CSVEENGQGTEAFF.

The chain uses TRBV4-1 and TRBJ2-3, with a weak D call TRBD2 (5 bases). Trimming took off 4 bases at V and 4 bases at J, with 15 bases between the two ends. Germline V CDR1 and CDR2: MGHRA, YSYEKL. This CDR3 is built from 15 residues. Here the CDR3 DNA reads TGCGCCAGCAGCCTTAAGGAGGCGAGTTCAGATACGCAGTATTTT. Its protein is CASSLKEASSDTQYF.

The CDR3 loop reads CSARDLGGETTYEQYF. The CDR3 DNA reads as TGCAGTGCTAGAGATCTCGGGGGGGAGACAACCTACGAGCAGTACTTC. V usage is TRBV20-1 and J usage is TRBJ2-7, with TRBD2 identical over 8 bases. This CDR3 has 16 residues. The germline gives CDR1 DFQATT, CDR2 SNEGSKA (reference sequence). Trimming cost V 0 bases and J 2 bases; bases outside gene matches: 9.

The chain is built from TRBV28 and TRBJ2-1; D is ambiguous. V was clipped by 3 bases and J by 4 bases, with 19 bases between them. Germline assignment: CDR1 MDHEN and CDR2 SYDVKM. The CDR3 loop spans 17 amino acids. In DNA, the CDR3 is TGTGCCAGCAGTTTTGGTGGCAGGAAGCTAGTTTACAATGAGCAGTTCTTC. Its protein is CASSFGGRKLVYNEQFF.

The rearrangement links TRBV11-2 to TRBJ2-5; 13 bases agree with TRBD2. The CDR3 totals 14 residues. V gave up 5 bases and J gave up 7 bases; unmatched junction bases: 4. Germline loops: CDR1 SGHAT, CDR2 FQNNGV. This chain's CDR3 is CASSGLAGEGTQYF. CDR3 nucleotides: TGTGCCAGCAGCGGACTAGCGGGGGAAGGGACCCAGTACTTC.

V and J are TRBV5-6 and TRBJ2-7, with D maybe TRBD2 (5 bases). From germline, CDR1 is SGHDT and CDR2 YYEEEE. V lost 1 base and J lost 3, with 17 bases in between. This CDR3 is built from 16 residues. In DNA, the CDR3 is TGTGCCAGCAGCTTGATAACTAGGGCGGCGAACTACGAGCAGTACTTC. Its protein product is CASSLITRAANYEQYF.

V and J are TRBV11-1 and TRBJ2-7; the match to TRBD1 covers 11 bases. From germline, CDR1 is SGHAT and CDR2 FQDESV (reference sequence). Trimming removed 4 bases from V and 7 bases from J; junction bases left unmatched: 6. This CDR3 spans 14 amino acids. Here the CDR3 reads CASSYGQGAREQYF. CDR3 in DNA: TGTGCCAGCAGCTACGGACAGGGGGCGCGTGAGCAGTACTTC.

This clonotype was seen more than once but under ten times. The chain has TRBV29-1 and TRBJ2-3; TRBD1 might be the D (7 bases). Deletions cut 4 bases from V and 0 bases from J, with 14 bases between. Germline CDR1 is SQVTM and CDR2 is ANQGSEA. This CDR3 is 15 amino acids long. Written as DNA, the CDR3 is TGCAGCGTTGGCGGGACAGTAACTAGCACAGATACGCAGTATTTT. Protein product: CSVGGTVTSTDTQYF.

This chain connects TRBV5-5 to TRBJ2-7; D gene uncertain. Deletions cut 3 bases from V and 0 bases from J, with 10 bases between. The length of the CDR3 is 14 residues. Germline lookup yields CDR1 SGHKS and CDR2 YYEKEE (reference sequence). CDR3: CASSSPADSYEQYF. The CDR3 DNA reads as TGTGCCAGCAGCTCGCCCGCGGACTCCTACGAGCAGTACTTC.

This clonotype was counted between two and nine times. Written as DNA, the CDR3 is TGTGCCTCGGGCCCCGGGACAGGGGCGAACACTGAAGCTTTCTTT. Translated: CASGPGTGANTEAFF. The chain recombines TRBV10-3 with TRBJ1-1; 10 positions match TRBD1. J gave up 1 base and V 11 bases, and 10 bases lay outside the gene matches. CDR1 and CDR2 (germline): ENHRY, SYGVKD. This CDR3 has 15 amino acids.

CDR3 in amino acids: CASSLDPYGPSYNEQFF. CDR3 bases: TGCGCCAGCAGCTTGGACCCCTACGGTCCCTCCTACAATGAGCAGTTCTTC. This chain connects TRBV5-1 to TRBJ2-1; the D is unclear. Germline V gene sequence: CDR1 SGHRS, CDR2 YFSETQ. The CDR3 has 17 amino acids. V was pared by 0 bases and J by 0 bases, with 13 bases between.

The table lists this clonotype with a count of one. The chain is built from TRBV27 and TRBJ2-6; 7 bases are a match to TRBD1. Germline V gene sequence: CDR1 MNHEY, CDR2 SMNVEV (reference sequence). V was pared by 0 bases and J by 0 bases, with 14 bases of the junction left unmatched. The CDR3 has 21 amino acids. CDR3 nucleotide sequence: TGTGCCAGCAGTTTATCTCCCGCCTGGACAGGTTCCCGCTCTGGGGCCAACGTCCTGACTTTC. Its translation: CASSLSPAWTGSRSGANVLTF.

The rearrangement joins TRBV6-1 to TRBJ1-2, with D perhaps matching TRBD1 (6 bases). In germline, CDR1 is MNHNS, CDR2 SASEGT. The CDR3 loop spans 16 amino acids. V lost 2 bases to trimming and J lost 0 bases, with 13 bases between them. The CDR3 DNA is TGTGCCAGCAGTGAATCGGGGGGGCCTACTAACTATGGCTACACCTTC. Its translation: CASSESGGPTNYGYTF.